The entry that follows covers one T cell receptor beta chain sequence. The antigen remains unidentified. This record belongs to a study of T cell responses to AZD1222 COVID-19 vaccine. This table comes from immunoSEQ multiplex PCR, and its TCRdb copy is limited to in-frame clones, with some not included. The sample records about 160,000 clones, roughly nine tenths being singletons. Germline V CDR1 and CDR2: MGHRA, YSYEKL. This CDR3 region has 21 residues. With 0 bases clipped from V and 2 bases from J, the junction kept 13 bases outside the gene matches. Whole-study results and caveats: At baseline, seropositivity was found in only five or six AZD1222 recipients. Mostly white British, mostly female donors; authors suggested clonal diversity may be underestimated. Spike-specific TCRs gained breadth and depth after people received two AZD1222 doses. Per reports, nearly half of all spike-specific TCRs target regions that are unmutated in variants.

The sequencing used peripheral blood, collected 28 days after the second AZD1222 dose. This TCR was recovered from an adult who received the AZD1222 COVID-19 vaccine. The rearrangement joins TRBV4-1 to TRBJ2-2; TRBD1 aligns across 12 bases. CDR3 DNA: TGCGCCAGCAGCCAAGATCCTTCCGGGACAGGGGGCCGAAGAAACACCGGGGAGCTGTTTTTT. It encodes CASSQDPSGTGGRRNTGELFF.